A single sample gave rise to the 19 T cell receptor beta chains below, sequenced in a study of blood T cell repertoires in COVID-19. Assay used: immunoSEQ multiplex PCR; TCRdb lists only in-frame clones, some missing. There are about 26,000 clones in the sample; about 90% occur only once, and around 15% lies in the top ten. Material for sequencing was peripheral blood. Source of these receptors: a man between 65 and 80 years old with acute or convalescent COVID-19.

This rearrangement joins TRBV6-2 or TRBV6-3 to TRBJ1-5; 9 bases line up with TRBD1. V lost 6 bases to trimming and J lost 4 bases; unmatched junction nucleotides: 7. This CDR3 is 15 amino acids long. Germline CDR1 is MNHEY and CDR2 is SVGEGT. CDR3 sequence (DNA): TGTGCCAGCAGCCCGGACAGGGGTGGAAATCAGCCCCAGCATTTT. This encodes CASSPDRGGNQPQHF.

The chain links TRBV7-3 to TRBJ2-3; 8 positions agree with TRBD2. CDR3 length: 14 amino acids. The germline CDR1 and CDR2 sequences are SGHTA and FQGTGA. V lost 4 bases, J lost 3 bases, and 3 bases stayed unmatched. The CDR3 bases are TGTGCCAGCAGCTGGGGACTAGTTACAGATACGCAGTATTTT. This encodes CASSWGLVTDTQYF.

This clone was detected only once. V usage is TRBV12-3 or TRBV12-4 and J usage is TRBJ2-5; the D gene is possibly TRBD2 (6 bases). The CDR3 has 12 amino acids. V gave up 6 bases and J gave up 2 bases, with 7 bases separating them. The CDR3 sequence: CASRGGQETQYF. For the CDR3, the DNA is TGTGCCAGCAGGGGGGGACAAGAGACCCAGTACTTC.

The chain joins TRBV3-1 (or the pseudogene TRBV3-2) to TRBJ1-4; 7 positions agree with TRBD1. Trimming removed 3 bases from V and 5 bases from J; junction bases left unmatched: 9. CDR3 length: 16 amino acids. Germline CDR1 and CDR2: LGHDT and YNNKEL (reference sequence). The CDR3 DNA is TGTGCCAGCAGCCATGACCCCGGGACAGTAAATGAAAAACTGTTTTTT. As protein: CASSHDPGTVNEKLFF.

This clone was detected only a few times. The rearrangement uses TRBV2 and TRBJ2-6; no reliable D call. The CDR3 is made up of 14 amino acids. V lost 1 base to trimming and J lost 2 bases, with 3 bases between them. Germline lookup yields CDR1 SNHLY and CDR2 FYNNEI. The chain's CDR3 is CASSEVAGANVLTF. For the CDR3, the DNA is TGTGCCAGCAGTGAAGTAGCTGGGGCCAACGTCCTGACTTTC.

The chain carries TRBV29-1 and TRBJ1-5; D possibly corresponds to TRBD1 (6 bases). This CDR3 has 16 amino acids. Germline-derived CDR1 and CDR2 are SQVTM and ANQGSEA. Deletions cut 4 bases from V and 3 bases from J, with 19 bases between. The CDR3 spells CSVVPPTAGDNQPQHF. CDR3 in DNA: TGCAGCGTTGTCCCGCCGACAGCAGGGGACAATCAGCCCCAGCATTTT. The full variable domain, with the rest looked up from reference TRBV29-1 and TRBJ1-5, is SAVISQKPSRDICQRGTSLTIQCQVDSQVTMMFWYRQQPGQSLTLIATANQGSEATYESGFVIDKFPISRPNLTFSTLTVSNMSPEDSSIYLCSVVPPTAGDNQPQHFGDGTRLSIL.

This CDR3 reads CASRESPGLAGKYEQFF. CDR3 in DNA: TGTGCCAGCAGGGAATCACCGGGACTAGCGGGAAAATATGAGCAGTTCTTC. The rearrangement links TRBV2 to TRBJ2-1; TRBD2 matches at 13 bases. The germline V gene has CDR1 SNHLY and CDR2 FYNNEI. This CDR3 contains 17 residues. The V segment lost 6 bases and the J segment 8 bases; nucleotides outside the gene matches: 13.

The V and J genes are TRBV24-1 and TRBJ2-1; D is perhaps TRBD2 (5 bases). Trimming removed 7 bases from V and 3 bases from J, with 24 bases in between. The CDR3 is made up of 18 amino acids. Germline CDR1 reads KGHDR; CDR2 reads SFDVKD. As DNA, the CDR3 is TGTGCCACCAGGGAGGCTCCCGGGAAGCGCAGTATCTACAATGAGCAGTTCTTC. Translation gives CATREAPGKRSIYNEQFF.

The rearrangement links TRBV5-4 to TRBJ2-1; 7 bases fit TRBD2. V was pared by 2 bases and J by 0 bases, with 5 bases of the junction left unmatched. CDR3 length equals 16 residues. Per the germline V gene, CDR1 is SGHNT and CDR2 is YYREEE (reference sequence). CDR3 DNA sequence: TGTGCCAGCAGCTTCAAAGCGGGACCCTCCTACAATGAGCAGTTCTTC. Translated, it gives CASSFKAGPSYNEQFF.

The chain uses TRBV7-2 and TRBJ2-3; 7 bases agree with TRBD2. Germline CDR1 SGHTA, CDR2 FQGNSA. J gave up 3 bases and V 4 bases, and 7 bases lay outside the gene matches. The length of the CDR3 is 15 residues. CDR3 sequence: CASSSQRERTDTQYF. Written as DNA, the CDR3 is TGTGCCAGCAGCTCCCAGCGGGAAAGGACAGATACGCAGTATTTT.

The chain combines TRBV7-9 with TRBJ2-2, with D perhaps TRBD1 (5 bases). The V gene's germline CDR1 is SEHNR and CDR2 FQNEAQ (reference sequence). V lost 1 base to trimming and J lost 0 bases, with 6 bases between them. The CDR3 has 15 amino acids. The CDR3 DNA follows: TGTGCCAGCAGCTTAGGGGGCGCGAACACCGGGGAGCTGTTTTTT. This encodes CASSLGGANTGELFF.

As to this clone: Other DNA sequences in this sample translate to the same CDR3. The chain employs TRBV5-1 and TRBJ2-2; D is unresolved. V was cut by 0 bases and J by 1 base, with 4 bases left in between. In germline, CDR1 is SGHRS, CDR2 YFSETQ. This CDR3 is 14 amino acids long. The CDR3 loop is CASSLGGNTGELFF. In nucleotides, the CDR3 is TGCGCCAGCAGCTTGGGAGGGAACACCGGGGAGCTGTTTTTT.

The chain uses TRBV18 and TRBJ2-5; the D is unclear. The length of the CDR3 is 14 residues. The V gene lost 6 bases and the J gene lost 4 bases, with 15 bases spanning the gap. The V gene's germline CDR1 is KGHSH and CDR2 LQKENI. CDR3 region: CASSPVTPPETQYF. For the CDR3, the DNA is TGTGCCAGCTCCCCGGTGACTCCCCCAGAGACCCAGTACTTC.

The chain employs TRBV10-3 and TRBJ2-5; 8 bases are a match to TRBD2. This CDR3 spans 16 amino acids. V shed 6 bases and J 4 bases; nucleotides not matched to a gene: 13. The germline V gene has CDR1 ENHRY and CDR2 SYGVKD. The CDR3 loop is CAISESRAGDGETQYF. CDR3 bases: TGTGCCATCAGCGAGAGTCGAGCGGGAGATGGAGAGACCCAGTACTTC.

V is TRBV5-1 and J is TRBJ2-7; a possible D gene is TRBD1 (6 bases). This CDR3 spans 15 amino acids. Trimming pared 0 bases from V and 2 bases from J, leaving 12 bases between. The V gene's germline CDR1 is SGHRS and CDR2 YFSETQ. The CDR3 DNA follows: TGCGCCAGCAGCTTGGGGCTGGACAGAGCCTACGAGCAGTACTTC. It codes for CASSLGLDRAYEQYF.

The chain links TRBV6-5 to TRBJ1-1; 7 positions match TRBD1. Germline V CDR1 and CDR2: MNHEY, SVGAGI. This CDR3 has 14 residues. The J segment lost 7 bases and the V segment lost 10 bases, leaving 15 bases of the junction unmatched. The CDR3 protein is CAIRGGYQRDEAFF. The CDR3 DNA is TGTGCCATCAGGGGGGGATACCAGAGGGATGAAGCTTTCTTT.

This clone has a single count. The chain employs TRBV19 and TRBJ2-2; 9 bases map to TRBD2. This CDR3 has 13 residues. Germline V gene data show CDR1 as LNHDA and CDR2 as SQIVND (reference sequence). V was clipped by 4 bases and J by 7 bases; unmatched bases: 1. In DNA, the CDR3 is TGTGCCAGTAGTAGGACTAGCGACGGGGAGCTGTTTTTT. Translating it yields CASSRTSDGELFF.

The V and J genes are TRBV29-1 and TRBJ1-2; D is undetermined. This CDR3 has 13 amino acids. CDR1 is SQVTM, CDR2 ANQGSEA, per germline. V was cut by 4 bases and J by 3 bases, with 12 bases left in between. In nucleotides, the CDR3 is TGCAGCGTTGTGTTTCCAGGTGACTATGGCTACACCTTC. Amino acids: CSVVFPGDYGYTF.

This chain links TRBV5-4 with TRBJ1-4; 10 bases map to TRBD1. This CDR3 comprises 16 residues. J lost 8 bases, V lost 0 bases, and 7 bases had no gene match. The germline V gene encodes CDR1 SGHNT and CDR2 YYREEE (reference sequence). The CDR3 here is CASSLGQGAQGEKLFF. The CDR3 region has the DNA TGTGCCAGCAGCTTGGGACAGGGGGCGCAGGGGGAAAAACTGTTTTTT.